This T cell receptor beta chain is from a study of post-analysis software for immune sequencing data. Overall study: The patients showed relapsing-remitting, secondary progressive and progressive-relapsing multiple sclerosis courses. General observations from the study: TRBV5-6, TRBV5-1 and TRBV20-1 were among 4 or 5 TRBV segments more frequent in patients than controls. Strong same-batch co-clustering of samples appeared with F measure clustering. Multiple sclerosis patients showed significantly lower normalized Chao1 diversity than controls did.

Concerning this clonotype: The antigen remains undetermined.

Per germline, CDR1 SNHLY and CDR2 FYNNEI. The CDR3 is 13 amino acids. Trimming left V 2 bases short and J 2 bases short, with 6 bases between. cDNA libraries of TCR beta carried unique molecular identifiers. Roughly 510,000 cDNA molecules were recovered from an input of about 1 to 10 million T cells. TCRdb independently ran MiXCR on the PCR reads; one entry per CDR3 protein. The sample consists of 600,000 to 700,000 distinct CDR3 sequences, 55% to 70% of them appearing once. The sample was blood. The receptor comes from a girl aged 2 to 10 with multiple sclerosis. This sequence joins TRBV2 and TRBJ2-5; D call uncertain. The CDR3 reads CASSEREQETQYF. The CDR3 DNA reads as TGTGCCAGCAGTGAAAGGGAACAAGAGACCCAGTACTTC. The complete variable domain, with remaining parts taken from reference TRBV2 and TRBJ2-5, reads EPEVTQTPSHQVTQMGQEVILRCVPISNHLYFYWYRQILGQKVEFLVSFYNNEISEKSEIFDDQFSVERPDGSNFTLKIRSTKLEDSAMYFCASSEREQETQYFGPGTRLLVL.